One and the same sample provided the 31 T cell receptor beta chains below, sequenced in a study of tissue T cells after allogeneic stem cell transplantation. Libraries were prepared by immunoSEQ multiplex PCR; TCRdb keeps only in-frame clonotypes and omits some of them. Of about 5,100 clones detected, over 60% appear once; the ten largest clones hold roughly 8.2%. The source was tissue from the colon, collected at autopsy. The receptors originated from a female donor older than 55 with lung cancer.

The V and J genes are TRBV19 and TRBJ2-7, with 10 bases aligning to TRBD1. The J segment lost 3 bases and the V segment lost 5 bases, leaving 10 bases of the junction unmatched. The CDR3 covers 16 residues. The germline CDR1 and CDR2 sequences are LNHDA and SQIVND (reference sequence). The CDR3, as DNA: TGTGCCAGTAGTCCGGGTGGGACAGGGGTGATCTACGAGCAGTACTTC. It is translated as CASSPGGTGVIYEQYF. The full variable domain, in which reference TRBV19 and TRBJ2-7 provide the parts outside the CDR3, is DGGITQSPKYLFRKEGQNVTLSCEQNLNHDAMYWYRQDPGQGLRLIYYSQIVNDFQKGDIAEGYSVSREKKESFPLTVTSAQKNPTAFYLCASSPGGTGVIYEQYFGPGTRLTVT.

The genes are TRBV7-2 and TRBJ2-5; TRBD2 matches 9 bases. CDR3 length equals 18 residues. With 1 base clipped from V and 5 bases from J, the junction kept 14 bases outside the gene matches. Germline CDR1 and CDR2: SGHTA and FQGNSA. The CDR3 is CASSLGTVSSGARETQYF. The CDR3 bases are TGTGCCAGCAGCTTAGGGACGGTATCTAGCGGGGCGAGGGAGACCCAGTACTTC.

The chain employs TRBV7-3 and TRBJ2-4; tentatively, D is TRBD2 (6 bases). This CDR3 is built from 14 residues. Germline CDR1 reads SGHTA; CDR2 reads FQGTGA. V was shortened by 1 base and J by 6 bases, with 10 bases between the two germline ends. The CDR3 here is CASSLNRESNIQYF. In nucleotides, the CDR3 is TGTGCCAGCAGCTTAAACCGGGAGTCAAACATTCAGTACTTC.

The genes are TRBV6-4 and TRBJ2-1, with 9 nucleotides matching TRBD1. The CDR3 sequence is 15 residues long. With 3 bases clipped from V and 2 bases from J, the junction kept 2 bases outside the gene matches. CDR1 is MRHNA and CDR2 is SNTAGT in the germline V gene. This CDR3 reads CASSEGTGTYNEQFF. The CDR3 nucleotides read TGTGCCAGCAGTGAGGGGACAGGGACCTACAATGAGCAGTTCTTC.

V is TRBV24-1 and J is TRBJ2-3, with a possible D match to TRBD1 (7 bases). Germline V lookup: CDR1 KGHDR, CDR2 SFDVKD. V lost 5 bases and J lost 6, with 14 bases in between. This CDR3 spans 14 amino acids. As DNA, the CDR3 is TGTGCCACCAGTGGCGCGACAGGGACTGATACGCAGTATTTT. It encodes CATSGATGTDTQYF.

The chain carries TRBV18 and TRBJ1-6; 8 nucleotides line up with TRBD1. The CDR3 is 14 amino acids. V lost 6 bases, J lost 9 bases, and 7 bases stayed unmatched. Germline values: CDR1 KGHSH, CDR2 LQKENI. The CDR3 DNA reads TGTGCCAGCTCTACCCAGGGGGCGGGTTCACCCCTCCACTTT. Translation: CASSTQGAGSPLHF. The full variable domain, completed using reference TRBV18 and TRBJ1-6, is NAGVMQNPRHLVRRRGQEARLRCSPMKGHSHVYWYRQLPEEGLKFMVYLQKENIIDESGMPKERFSAEFPKEGPSILRIQQVVRGDSAAYFCASSTQGAGSPLHFGNGTRLTVT.

This clone came up once. The chain joins TRBV5-1 to TRBJ2-2, with 11 nucleotides matching TRBD2. The CDR3 loop spans 16 amino acids. CDR1 and CDR2 (germline): SGHRS, YFSETQ. V trimming: 1 base; J trimming: 5 bases; junction bases outside the gene matches: 4. The CDR3 nucleotides are TGCGCCAGCAGCTTGCTACCTAGCGGGGGGACCGGGGAGCTGTTTTTT. Translating it yields CASSLLPSGGTGELFF. The whole variable domain, filled in from reference TRBV5-1 and TRBJ2-2, reads KAGVTQTPRYLIKTRGQQVTLSCSPISGHRSVSWYQQTPGQGLQFLFEYFSETQRNKGNFPGRFSGRQFSNSRSEMNVSTLELGDSALYLCASSLLPSGGTGELFFGEGSRLTVL.

The chain employs TRBV11-2 and TRBJ1-5, with TRBD1 identical over 8 bases. This CDR3 contains 15 residues. CDR1 is SGHAT, CDR2 FQNNGV, per germline. Trimming at V came to 5 bases and at J to 5 bases, leaving 8 bases not matched to a gene. CDR3 protein: CASSAGTGTHQPQHF. The CDR3 nucleotides are TGTGCCAGCAGCGCGGGGACAGGCACACATCAGCCCCAGCATTTT.

In its sample, this clone was seen a few times. The chain couples TRBV2 to TRBJ1-2; the D gene is possibly TRBD1 (5 bases). The CDR3 runs 14 residues. Trimming removed 6 bases from V and 2 bases from J, with 13 bases in between. From germline, CDR1 is SNHLY and CDR2 FYNNEI. The CDR3, as DNA: TGTGCCAGCAGGTCCTGGGACCTCAACTATGGCTACACCTTC. This sequence encodes CASRSWDLNYGYTF.

J is TRBJ2-5 and V is TRBV5-6, with TRBD2 matching over 11 bases. Germline-derived CDR1 and CDR2 are SGHDT and YYEEEE. V gave up 4 bases and J gave up 5 bases; unmatched junction bases: 10. This CDR3 is built from 16 residues. The CDR3 sequence is CASSTRTSGFWETQYF. CDR3 nucleotide sequence: TGTGCCAGCAGCACCCGGACTAGCGGGTTCTGGGAGACCCAGTACTTC. The whole variable domain, filled in from reference TRBV5-6 and TRBJ2-5, reads DAGVTQSPTHLIKTRGQQVTLRCSPKSGHDTVSWYQQALGQGPQFIFQYYEEEERQRGNFPDRFSGHQFPNYSSELNVNALLLGDSALYLCASSTRTSGFWETQYFGPGTRLLVL.

The genes are TRBV6-2 or TRBV6-3 and TRBJ1-1, with 7 bases fitting TRBD1. J lost 12 bases, V lost 2 bases, and 30 bases had no gene match. The CDR3 consists of 20 residues. Germline values: CDR1 MNHEY, CDR2 SVGEGT. The CDR3 sequence is CASSYLAINRGLIKLEYTFF. For the CDR3, the DNA is TGTGCCAGCAGTTACCTTGCCATCAACAGGGGCCTGATTAAACTGGAGTATACTTTCTTT.

This clone was counted only a few times. The chain recombines TRBV27 with TRBJ2-1; D may be TRBD2 (6 bases). The CDR3 contains 15 residues. The germline CDR1 and CDR2 sequences are MNHEY and SMNVEV (reference sequence). The V gene lost 2 bases and the J gene lost 2 bases, with 10 bases spanning the gap. Here the CDR3 DNA reads TGTGCCAGCAGTTTAAATAGCGGAACCTACAATGAGCAGTTCTTC. Its translation is CASSLNSGTYNEQFF.

V and J are TRBV7-2 and TRBJ2-7; D is possibly TRBD2 (6 bases). Germline lookup yields CDR1 SGHTA and CDR2 FQGNSA. The CDR3 has 16 residues. V lost 1 base and J 4 bases, leaving 17 bases between the germline ends. The CDR3 here is CASSLGPGGSVYEQYF. The CDR3 coding sequence is TGTGCCAGCAGCTTAGGGCCCGGGGGAAGTGTTTACGAGCAGTACTTC.

The CDR3 sequence: CAWSGGDYHQPQHF. The DNA of the CDR3 is TGTGCCTGGAGTGGGGGGGACTATCATCAGCCCCAGCATTTT. The chain uses TRBV30 and TRBJ1-5; tentative D call: TRBD1 (5 bases). There are 14 residues in the CDR3. Trimming shortened V by 1 base and J by 5 bases, and 12 bases separated the two germline ends. Germline loops: CDR1 GTSNPN, CDR2 SVGIG (reference sequence).

The CDR3 DNA sequence: TGTGCCCTCAAGCGGGGTATGAGCTACGAGCAGTACTTC. This codes for CALKRGMSYEQYF. The chain combines TRBV30 with TRBJ2-7; TRBD2 matches at 7 bases. The V segment lost 8 bases and the J segment 3 bases; nucleotides outside the gene matches: 10. The CDR3 totals 13 residues. Germline V lookup: CDR1 GTSNPN, CDR2 SVGIG (reference sequence).

J is TRBJ2-7 and V is TRBV14; D is possibly TRBD2 (5 bases). This CDR3 region has 12 residues. Trimming removed 2 bases at V and 8 bases at J, with 10 bases between. The V gene's germline CDR1 is SGHDN and CDR2 FVKESK. This chain's CDR3 is CASSQWESKQYF. Written as DNA, the CDR3 is TGTGCCAGCAGCCAATGGGAGTCAAAGCAGTACTTC. Supplemented by reference TRBV14 and TRBJ2-7, the full variable domain reads EAGVTQFPSHSVIEKGQTVTLRCDPISGHDNLYWYRRVMGKEIKFLLHFVKESKQDESGMPNNRFLAERTGGTYSTLKVQPAELEDSGVYFCASSQWESKQYFGPGTRLTVT.

The chain uses TRBV5-4 and TRBJ1-1; possibly TRBD1 for D (5 bases). Trimming took 5 bases from V and 4 from J, leaving 21 bases between them. Germline V lookup: CDR1 SGHNT, CDR2 YYREEE (reference sequence). This CDR3 has 16 amino acids. This CDR3 reads CASRQVGGLGRTEAFF. DNA of the CDR3: TGTGCCAGCAGGCAGGTCGGGGGTTTGGGACGCACTGAAGCTTTCTTT.

This clone showed up just once. The chain employs TRBV19 and TRBJ2-5; D is possibly TRBD2 (6 bases). The V gene lost 5 bases and the J gene lost 0 bases, with 19 bases spanning the gap. Germline V lookup: CDR1 LNHDA, CDR2 SQIVND (reference sequence). The CDR3 extends over 17 amino acids. The CDR3 reads CASSPTTTSLYQETQYF. In DNA, the CDR3 is TGTGCCAGTAGTCCAACCACCACTAGCTTGTACCAAGAGACCCAGTACTTC.

This clone turned up a few times. The chain is built from TRBV5-4 and TRBJ1-6; 7 nucleotides align to TRBD1. The V gene's germline CDR1 is SGHNT and CDR2 YYREEE (reference sequence). The V and J ends lost 2 bases and 10 bases, in that order; junction bases with no gene match: 9. This CDR3 has 15 residues. CDR3 loop: CASSFDRVSNSPLHF. CDR3 coding DNA: TGTGCCAGCAGCTTTGACAGGGTTTCAAACTCACCCCTCCACTTT.

This rearrangement joins TRBV6-1 to TRBJ2-7; TRBD2 aligns across 7 bases. The CDR3 is made up of 13 amino acids. V lost 2 bases, J lost 6 bases, and 4 bases stayed unmatched. CDR1 and CDR2 (germline): MNHNS, SASEGT. The DNA for the CDR3 is TGTGCCAGCAGTGAAACGGGGGGACCCGAGCAGTACTTC. It is translated as CASSETGGPEQYF.

The chain links TRBV11-2 to TRBJ2-7; D is uncertain. In germline, CDR1 is SGHAT, CDR2 FQNNGV. The CDR3 has 16 residues. The germline V and J ends were trimmed by 6 bases and 2 bases, with 20 bases remaining between them. CDR3 region: CASSSALAYGAYEQYF. CDR3 coding DNA: TGTGCCAGCAGTTCAGCCTTAGCTTATGGGGCCTACGAGCAGTACTTC.

This chain connects TRBV18 to TRBJ2-2; the D is unclear. Trimming cost V 2 bases and J 0 bases, with 4 bases left between them. CDR1 is KGHSH, CDR2 LQKENI, per germline. This CDR3 comprises 14 residues. The DNA of the CDR3 is TGTGCCAGCTCACCAAGGGCGAACACCGGGGAGCTGTTTTTT. It specifies CASSPRANTGELFF.

In its sample, this clone was seen a few times. J is TRBJ1-1 and V is TRBV5-5, with D unresolved. The germline CDR1 and CDR2 sequences are SGHKS and YYEKEE (reference sequence). The CDR3 has 14 amino acids. Trimming cost V 0 bases and J 5 bases, with 11 bases left between them. CDR3 bases: TGTGCCAGCAGCTTGGGCCCCACAACGACTGAAGCTTTCTTT. Amino acid sequence: CASSLGPTTTEAFF.

This clone was observed a handful of times. The chain recombines TRBV25-1 with TRBJ2-7; maybe TRBD2 (5 bases). Germline values: CDR1 MGHDK, CDR2 SYGVNS. This CDR3 comprises 12 residues. V lost 7 bases and J lost 3, with 10 bases in between. CDR3 DNA sequence: TGTGCCAGCAAACTAGAGGGCTACGAGCAGTACTTC. Translated, it gives CASKLEGYEQYF.

This chain connects TRBV4-2 to TRBJ2-1; D is perhaps TRBD1 (5 bases). The germline gives CDR1 LGHNA, CDR2 YNFKEQ. The V end was cut by 0 bases, the J end by 0 bases, with 9 bases between. The length of the CDR3 is 16 residues. This CDR3 reads CASSQEFRDSYNEQFF. The DNA of the CDR3 is TGTGCCAGCAGCCAAGAGTTCAGGGACTCCTACAATGAGCAGTTCTTC.

The chain combines TRBV5-1 with TRBJ2-7, with TRBD2 identical over 10 bases. Germline V lookup: CDR1 SGHRS, CDR2 YFSETQ. There are 19 residues in the CDR3. V lost 0 bases, J lost 2 bases, and 14 bases stayed unmatched. CDR3 nucleotides: TGCGCCAGCAGCTTGGGGTGGGCCCTAGCGGGAGCGAGAACCTACGAGCAGTACTTC. Protein sequence: CASSLGWALAGARTYEQYF.

The chain couples TRBV12-5 to TRBJ1-5; 9 positions agree with TRBD1. This CDR3 region has 16 residues. Germline loops: CDR1 LGHNT, CDR2 FRNRAP. With V trimmed by 7 bases and J by 5 bases, 12 bases remained unmatched. In nucleotides, the CDR3 is TGTGCTAGTGAAGCCGGGACAGGGAGGGTTTATCAGCCCCAGCATTTT. It encodes CASEAGTGRVYQPQHF.

The rearrangement uses TRBV7-9 and TRBJ2-2, with no clear D. Trimming took 6 bases from V and 4 from J, leaving 12 bases between them. The CDR3 is 14 residues long. Germline V gene data show CDR1 as SEHNR and CDR2 as FQNEAQ (reference sequence). The CDR3 DNA reads TGTGCCAGCAGTGACGGATCGGGCACCGGGGAGCTGTTTTTT. Translating gives CASSDGSGTGELFF.

V and J are TRBV5-5 and TRBJ1-6; no reliable D call. The CDR3 sequence is 17 residues long. The germline gives CDR1 SGHKS, CDR2 YYEKEE (reference sequence). V was clipped by 1 base and J by 0 bases, with 11 bases between them. CDR3 coding DNA: TGTGCCAGCAGCTTGAGATTCCAGAGCTCCTATAATTCACCCCTCCACTTT. It codes for CASSLRFQSSYNSPLHF.

The gene calls are TRBV20-1 and TRBJ2-7; D may be TRBD1 (5 bases). Germline lookup yields CDR1 DFQATT and CDR2 SNEGSKA (reference sequence). V lost 5 bases and J 0 bases, leaving 5 bases between the germline ends. The CDR3 totals 11 residues. Here the CDR3 DNA reads TGCAGTGCTGACAGCTCCTACGAGCAGTACTTC. It specifies CSADSSYEQYF.

The chain is built from TRBV5-1 and TRBJ2-5, with D possibly matching TRBD2 (6 bases). Germline V CDR1 and CDR2: SGHRS, YFSETQ. V was clipped by 0 bases and J by 2 bases, with 14 bases between them. The CDR3 sequence is 16 residues long. The CDR3 loop is CASSLAGSAEQETQYF. In nucleotides, the CDR3 is TGCGCCAGCAGCTTGGCCGGGAGCGCCGAACAAGAGACCCAGTACTTC.